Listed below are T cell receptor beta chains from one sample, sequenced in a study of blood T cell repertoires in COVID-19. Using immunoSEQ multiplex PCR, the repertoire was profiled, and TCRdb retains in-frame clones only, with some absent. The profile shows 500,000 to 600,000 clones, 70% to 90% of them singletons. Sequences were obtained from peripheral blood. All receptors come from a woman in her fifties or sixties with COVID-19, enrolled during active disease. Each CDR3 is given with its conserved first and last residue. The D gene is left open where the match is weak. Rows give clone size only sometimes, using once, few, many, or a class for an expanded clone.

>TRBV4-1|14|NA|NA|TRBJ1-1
TGCGCCAGCAGCCACTTAATTTTGAGCACTGAAGCTTTCTTT
CASSHLILSTEAFF
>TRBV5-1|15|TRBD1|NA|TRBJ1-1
TGCGCCAGCAGCTCGGGACAGGGCCAGAACACTGAAGCTTTCTTT
CASSSGQGQNTEAFF
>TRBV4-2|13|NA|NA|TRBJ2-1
TGTGCCAGCAGCCAAGATCAGAGGGATGAGCAGTTCTTC
CASSQDQRDEQFF
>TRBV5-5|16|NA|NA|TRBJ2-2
TGTGCCAGCAGCTGGGGCCTCGCAATGAACACCGGGGAGCTGTTTTTT
CASSWGLAMNTGELFF
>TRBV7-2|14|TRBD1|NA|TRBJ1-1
TGTGCCAGCAGCTTACAGGGGGCAAGAACTGAAGCTTTCTTT
CASSLQGARTEAFF
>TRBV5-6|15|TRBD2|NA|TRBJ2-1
TGTGCCAGCAGCCAAACGGGCGTCGGGGGGGATGAGCAGTTCTTC
CASSQTGVGGDEQFF
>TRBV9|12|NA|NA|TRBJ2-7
TGTGCCAGCAGCTCCGGGTCGCTCGAGCAGTACTTC
CASSSGSLEQYF
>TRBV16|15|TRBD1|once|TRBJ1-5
TGTGCCAGCAGCCCGGACAGGGAGGGCAATCAGCCCCAGCATTTT
CASSPDREGNQPQHF
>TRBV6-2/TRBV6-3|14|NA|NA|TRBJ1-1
TGTGCCAGCAGTTTGGGACACTTTAACACTGAAGCTTTCTTT
CASSLGHFNTEAFF
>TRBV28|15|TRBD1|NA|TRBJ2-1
TGTGCCAGCAGTTTATCCGGGACAGGGAACAATGAGCAGTTCTTC
CASSLSGTGNNEQFF
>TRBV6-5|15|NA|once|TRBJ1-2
TGTGCCAGCAGGATGGACAGATCATCTGCCTATGGCTACACCTTC
CASRMDRSSAYGYTF